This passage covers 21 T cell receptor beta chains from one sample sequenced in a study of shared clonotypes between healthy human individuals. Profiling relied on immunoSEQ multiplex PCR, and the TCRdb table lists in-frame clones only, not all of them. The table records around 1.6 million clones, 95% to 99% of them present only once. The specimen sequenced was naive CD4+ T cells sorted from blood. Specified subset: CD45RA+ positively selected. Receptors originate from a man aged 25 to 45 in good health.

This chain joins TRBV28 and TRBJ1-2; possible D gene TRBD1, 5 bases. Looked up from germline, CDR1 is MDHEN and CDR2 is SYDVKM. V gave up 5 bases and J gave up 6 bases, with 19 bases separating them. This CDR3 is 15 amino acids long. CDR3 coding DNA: TGTGCCAGCAGTACACCCAGGGTCGGGAGTAATGGCTACACCTTC. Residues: CASSTPRVGSNGYTF.

The CDR3 DNA reads TGCAGCGTTGAAGATCCGAGAACAGAGAGGGGCGGCTACACCTTC. It codes for CSVEDPRTERGGYTF. This chain uses TRBV29-1 with TRBJ1-2, with TRBD1 as a possible D gene (5 bases). V was clipped by 0 bases and J by 8 bases, with 19 bases between them. The CDR3 runs 15 residues. The V gene's germline CDR1 is SQVTM and CDR2 ANQGSEA.

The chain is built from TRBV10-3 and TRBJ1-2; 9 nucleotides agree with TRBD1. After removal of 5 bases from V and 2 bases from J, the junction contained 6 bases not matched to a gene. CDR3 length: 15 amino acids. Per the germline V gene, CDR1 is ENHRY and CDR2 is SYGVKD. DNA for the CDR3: TGTGCCATCAGTTCGCTTGGACAGGGGAACTATGGCTACACCTTC. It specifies CAISSLGQGNYGYTF.

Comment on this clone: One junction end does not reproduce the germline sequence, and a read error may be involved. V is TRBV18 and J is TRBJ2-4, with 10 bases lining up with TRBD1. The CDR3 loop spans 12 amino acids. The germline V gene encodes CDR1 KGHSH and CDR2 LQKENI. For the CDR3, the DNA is TGTGCCAGCTCACCAGACAGGGGGCCTCTACTCTTC. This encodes CASSPDRGPLLF. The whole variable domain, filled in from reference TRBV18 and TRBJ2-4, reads NAGVMQNPRHLVRRRGQEARLRCSPMKGHSHVYWYRQLPEEGLKFMVYLQKENIIDESGMPKERFSAEFPKEGPSILRIQQVVRGDSAAYFCASSPDRGPLLFGAGTRLSVL.

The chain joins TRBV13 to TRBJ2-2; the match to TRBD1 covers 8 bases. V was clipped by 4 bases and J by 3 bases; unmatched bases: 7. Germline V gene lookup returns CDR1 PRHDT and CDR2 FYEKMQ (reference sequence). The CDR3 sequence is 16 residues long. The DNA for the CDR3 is TGTGCCAGCAGCTCGACAGGGGCTGGGGACACCGGGGAGCTGTTTTTT. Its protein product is CASSSTGAGDTGELFF.

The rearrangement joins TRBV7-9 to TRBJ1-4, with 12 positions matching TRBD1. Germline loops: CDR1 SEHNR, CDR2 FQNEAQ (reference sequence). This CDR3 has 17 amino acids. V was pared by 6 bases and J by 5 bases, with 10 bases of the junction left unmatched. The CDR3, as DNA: TGTGCCAGCAGGACCCGGGACAGGGGGCACGGGAATGAAAAACTGTTTTTT. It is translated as CASRTRDRGHGNEKLFF.

This chain's CDR3 is CASSPRTSGQTHTQYF. CDR3 DNA sequence: TGCGCCAGCAGCCCCCGGACTAGCGGGCAAACCCACACGCAGTATTTT. The J gene is TRBJ2-3, the V gene TRBV5-1; 11 nucleotides align to TRBD2. This CDR3 spans 16 amino acids. The germline CDR1 and CDR2 sequences are SGHRS and YFSETQ. Germline trimming cut 4 bases from V and 9 bases from J; bases unmatched to any gene: 13.

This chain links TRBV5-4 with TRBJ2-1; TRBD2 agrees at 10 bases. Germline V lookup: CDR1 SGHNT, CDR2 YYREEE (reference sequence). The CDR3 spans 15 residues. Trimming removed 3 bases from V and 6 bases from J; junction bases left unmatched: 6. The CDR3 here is CASSSPAGGLNEQFF. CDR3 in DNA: TGTGCCAGCAGCTCTCCAGCGGGAGGGCTCAATGAGCAGTTCTTC.

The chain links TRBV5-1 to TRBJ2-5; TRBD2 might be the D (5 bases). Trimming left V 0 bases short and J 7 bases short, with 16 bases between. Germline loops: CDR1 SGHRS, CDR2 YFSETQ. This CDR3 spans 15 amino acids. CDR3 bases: TGCGCCAGCAGCTTGGGACTGGCTCTTGAGGGGACCCAGTACTTC. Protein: CASSLGLALEGTQYF.

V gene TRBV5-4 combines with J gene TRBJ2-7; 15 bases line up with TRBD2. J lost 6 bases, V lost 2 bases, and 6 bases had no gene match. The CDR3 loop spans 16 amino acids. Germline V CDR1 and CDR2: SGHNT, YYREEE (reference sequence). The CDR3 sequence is CASSFGLAGGPTEQYF. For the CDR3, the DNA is TGTGCCAGCAGCTTCGGACTAGCGGGAGGGCCAACCGAGCAGTACTTC.

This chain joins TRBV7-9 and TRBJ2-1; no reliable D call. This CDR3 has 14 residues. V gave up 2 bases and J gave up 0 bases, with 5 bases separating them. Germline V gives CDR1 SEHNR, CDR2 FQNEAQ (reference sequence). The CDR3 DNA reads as TGTGCCAGCAGCTTACCGCCCTCCTACAATGAGCAGTTCTTC. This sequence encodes CASSLPPSYNEQFF.

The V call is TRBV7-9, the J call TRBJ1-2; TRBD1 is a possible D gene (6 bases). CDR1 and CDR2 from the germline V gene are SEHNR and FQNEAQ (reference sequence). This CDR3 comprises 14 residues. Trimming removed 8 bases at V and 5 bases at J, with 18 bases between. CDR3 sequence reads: CASGERTAAYGYTF. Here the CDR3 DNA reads TGTGCCAGCGGCGAGAGGACAGCCGCTTATGGCTACACCTTC.

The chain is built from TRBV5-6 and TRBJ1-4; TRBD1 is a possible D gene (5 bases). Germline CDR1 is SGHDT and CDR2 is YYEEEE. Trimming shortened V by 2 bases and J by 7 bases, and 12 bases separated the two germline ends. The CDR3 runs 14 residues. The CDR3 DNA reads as TGTGCCAGCAGCTTCGGGACGGAGACTGAAAAACTGTTTTTT. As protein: CASSFGTETEKLFF.

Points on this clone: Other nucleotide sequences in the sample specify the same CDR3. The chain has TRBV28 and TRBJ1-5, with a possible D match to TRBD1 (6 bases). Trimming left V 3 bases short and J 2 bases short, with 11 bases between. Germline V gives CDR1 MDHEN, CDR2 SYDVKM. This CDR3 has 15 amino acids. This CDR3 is CASSLGGGGNQPQHF. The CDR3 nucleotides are TGTGCCAGCAGTTTGGGAGGGGGAGGCAATCAGCCCCAGCATTTT.

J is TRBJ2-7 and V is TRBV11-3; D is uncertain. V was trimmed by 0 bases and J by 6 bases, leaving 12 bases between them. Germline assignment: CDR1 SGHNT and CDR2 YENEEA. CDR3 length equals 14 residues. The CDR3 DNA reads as TGTGCCAGCAGCTTAGATCCCCGCCGGAGCGAGCAGTACTTC. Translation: CASSLDPRRSEQYF.

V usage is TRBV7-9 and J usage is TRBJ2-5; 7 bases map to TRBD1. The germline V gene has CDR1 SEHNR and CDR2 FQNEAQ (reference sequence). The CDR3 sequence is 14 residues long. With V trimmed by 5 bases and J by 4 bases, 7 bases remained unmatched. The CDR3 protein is CASSPGQVPETQYF. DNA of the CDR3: TGTGCCAGCAGCCCTGGACAGGTCCCAGAGACCCAGTACTTC.

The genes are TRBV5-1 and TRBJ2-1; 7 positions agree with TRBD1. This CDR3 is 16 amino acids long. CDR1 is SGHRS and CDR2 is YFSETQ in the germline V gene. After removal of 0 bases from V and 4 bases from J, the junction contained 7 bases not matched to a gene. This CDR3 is CASSLVPGGSYNEQFF. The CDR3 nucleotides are TGCGCCAGCAGCTTGGTACCAGGGGGTTCTTACAATGAGCAGTTCTTC.

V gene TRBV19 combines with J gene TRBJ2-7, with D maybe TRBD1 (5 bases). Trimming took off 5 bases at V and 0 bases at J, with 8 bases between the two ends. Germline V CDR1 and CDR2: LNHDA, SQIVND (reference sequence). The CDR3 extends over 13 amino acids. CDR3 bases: TGTGCCAGTAGTTTGGACAACTCCTACGAGCAGTACTTC. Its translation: CASSLDNSYEQYF.

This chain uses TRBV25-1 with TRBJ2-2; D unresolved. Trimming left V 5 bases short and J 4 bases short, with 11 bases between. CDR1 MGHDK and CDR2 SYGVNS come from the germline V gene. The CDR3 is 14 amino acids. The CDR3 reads CASSTRTLTGELFF. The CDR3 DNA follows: TGTGCCAGCAGTACCCGGACCCTCACCGGGGAGCTGTTTTTT.

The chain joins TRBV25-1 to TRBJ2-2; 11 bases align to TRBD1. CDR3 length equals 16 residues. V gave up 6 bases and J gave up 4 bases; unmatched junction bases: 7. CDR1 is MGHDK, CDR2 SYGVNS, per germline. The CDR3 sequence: CASSGGTGGGTGELFF. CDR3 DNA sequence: TGTGCCAGCAGCGGTGGGACAGGGGGTGGCACCGGGGAGCTGTTTTTT. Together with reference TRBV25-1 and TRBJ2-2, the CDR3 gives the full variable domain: EADIYQTPRYLVIGTGKKITLECSQTMGHDKMYWYQQDPGMELHLIHYSYGVNSTEKGDLSSESTVSRIRTEHFPLTLESARPSHTSQYLCASSGGTGGGTGELFFGEGSRLTVL.

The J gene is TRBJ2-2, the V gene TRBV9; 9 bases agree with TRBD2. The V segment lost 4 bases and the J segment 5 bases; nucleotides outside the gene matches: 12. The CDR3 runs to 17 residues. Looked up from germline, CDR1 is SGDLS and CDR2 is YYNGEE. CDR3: CASSPQVLAGDTGELFF. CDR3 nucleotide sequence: TGTGCCAGCAGCCCCCAGGTTTTAGCGGGAGATACCGGGGAGCTGTTTTTT.